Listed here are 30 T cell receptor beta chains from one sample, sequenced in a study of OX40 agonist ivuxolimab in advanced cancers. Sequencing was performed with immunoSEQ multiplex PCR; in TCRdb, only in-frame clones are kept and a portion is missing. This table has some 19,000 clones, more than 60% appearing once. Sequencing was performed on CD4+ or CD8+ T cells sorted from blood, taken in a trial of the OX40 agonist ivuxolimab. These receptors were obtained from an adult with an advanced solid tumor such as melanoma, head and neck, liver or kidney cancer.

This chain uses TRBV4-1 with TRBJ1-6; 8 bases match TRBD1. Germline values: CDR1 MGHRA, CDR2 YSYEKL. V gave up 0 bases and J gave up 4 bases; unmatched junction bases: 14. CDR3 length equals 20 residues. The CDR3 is CASSQDNQYSGGAYNSPLHF. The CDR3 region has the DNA TGCGCCAGCAGCCAAGATAACCAGTACTCAGGGGGCGCGTATAATTCACCCCTCCACTTT.

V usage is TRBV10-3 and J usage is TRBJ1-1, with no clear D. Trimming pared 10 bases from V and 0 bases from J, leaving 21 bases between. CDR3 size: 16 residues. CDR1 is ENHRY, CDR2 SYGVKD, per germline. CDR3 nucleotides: TGTGCCACCTCGGACGGTGGGAGCCACATGAACACTGAAGCTTTCTTT. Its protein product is CATSDGGSHMNTEAFF.

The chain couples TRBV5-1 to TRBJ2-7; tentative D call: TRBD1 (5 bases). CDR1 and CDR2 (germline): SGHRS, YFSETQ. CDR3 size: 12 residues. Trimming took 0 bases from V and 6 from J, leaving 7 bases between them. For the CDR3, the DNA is TGCGCCAGCAGCTTGGAAGGGGTCGAGCAGTACTTC. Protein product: CASSLEGVEQYF.

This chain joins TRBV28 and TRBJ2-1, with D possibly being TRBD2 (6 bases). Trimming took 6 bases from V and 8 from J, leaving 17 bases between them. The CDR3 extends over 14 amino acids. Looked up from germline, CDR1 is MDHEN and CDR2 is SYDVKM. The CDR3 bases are TGTGCCAGCAGAGGTAGCGGAACGTTCGATGAGCAGTTCTTC. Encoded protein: CASRGSGTFDEQFF.

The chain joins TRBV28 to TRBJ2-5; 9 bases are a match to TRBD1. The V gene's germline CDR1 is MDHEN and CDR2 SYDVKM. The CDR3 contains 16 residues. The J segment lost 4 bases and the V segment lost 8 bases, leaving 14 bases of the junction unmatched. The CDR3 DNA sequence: TGTGCCAGCGCATCTCGGGACAGGGAATTGGTAGAGACCCAGTACTTC. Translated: CASASRDRELVETQYF.

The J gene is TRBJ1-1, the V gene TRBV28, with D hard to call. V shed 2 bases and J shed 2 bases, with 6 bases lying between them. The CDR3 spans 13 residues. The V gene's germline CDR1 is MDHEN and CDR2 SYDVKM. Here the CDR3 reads CASSLKGNTEAFF. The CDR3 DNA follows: TGTGCCAGCAGTTTAAAAGGAAACACTGAAGCTTTCTTT.

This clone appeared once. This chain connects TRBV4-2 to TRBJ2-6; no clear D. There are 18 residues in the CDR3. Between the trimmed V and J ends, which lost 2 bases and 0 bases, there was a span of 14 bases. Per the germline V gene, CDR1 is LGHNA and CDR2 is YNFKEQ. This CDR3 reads CASSQWPALSSGANVLTF. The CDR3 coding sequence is TGTGCCAGCAGCCAATGGCCAGCACTAAGCTCTGGGGCCAACGTCCTGACTTTC.

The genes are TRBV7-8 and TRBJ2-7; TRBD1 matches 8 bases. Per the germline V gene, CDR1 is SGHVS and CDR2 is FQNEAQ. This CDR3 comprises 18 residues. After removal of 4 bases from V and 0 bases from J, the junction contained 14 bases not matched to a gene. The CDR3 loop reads CASSSRGGDRTSSYEQYF. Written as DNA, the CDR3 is TGTGCCAGCAGCTCCAGAGGAGGGGACAGGACGAGCTCCTACGAGCAGTACTTC.

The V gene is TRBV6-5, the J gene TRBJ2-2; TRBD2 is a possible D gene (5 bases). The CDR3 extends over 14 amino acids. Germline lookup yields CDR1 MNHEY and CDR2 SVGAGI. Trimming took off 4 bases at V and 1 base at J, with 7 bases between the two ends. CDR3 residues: CASSWRLNTGELFF. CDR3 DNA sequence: TGTGCCAGCAGTTGGAGGTTGAACACCGGGGAGCTGTTTTTT.

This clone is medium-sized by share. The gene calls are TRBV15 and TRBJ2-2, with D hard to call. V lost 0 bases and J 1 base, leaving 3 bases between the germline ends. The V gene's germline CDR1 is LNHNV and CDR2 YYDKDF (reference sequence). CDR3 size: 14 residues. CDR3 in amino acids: CATSRERNTGELFF. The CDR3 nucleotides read TGTGCCACCAGCAGAGAGAGGAACACCGGGGAGCTGTTTTTT.

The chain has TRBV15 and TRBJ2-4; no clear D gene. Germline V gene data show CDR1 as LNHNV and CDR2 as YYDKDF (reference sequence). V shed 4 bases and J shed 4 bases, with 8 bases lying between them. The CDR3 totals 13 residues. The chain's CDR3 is CATSTSRKNIQYF. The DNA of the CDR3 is TGTGCCACCAGCACGAGCAGAAAAAACATTCAGTACTTC.

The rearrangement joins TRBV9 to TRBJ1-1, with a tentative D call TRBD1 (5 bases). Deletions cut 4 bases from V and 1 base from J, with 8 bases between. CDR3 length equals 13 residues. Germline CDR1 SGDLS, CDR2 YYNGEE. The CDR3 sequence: CASSIGANTEAFF. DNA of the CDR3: TGTGCCAGCAGCATAGGGGCGAACACTGAAGCTTTCTTT. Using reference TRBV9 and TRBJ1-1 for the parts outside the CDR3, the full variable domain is DSGVTQTPKHLITATGQRVTLRCSPRSGDLSVYWYQQSLDQGLQFLIQYYNGEERAKGNILERFSAQQFPDLHSELNLSSLELGDSALYFCASSIGANTEAFFGQGTRLTVV.

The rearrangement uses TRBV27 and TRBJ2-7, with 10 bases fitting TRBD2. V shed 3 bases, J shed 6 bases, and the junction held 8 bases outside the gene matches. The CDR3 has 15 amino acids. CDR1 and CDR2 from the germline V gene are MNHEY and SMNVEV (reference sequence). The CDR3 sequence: CASSFRSGGAGEQYF. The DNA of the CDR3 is TGTGCCAGCAGTTTCCGCAGCGGGGGGGCCGGCGAGCAGTACTTC.

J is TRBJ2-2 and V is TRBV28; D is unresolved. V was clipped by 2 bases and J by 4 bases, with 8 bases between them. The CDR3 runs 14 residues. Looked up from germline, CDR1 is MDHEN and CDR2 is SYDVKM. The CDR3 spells CASSLGQLTGELFF. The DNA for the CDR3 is TGTGCCAGCAGTTTAGGGCAGCTCACCGGGGAGCTGTTTTTT.

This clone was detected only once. CDR3 loop: CASDFGGENTGELFF. Here the CDR3 DNA reads TGTGCCAGCGACTTCGGGGGGGAGAACACCGGGGAGCTGTTTTTT. The chain couples TRBV19 to TRBJ2-2; 8 bases align to TRBD2. Trimming took 9 bases from V and 1 from J; bases not matched to a gene: 7. CDR1 is LNHDA, CDR2 SQIVND, per germline (reference sequence). The CDR3 length is 15 residues.

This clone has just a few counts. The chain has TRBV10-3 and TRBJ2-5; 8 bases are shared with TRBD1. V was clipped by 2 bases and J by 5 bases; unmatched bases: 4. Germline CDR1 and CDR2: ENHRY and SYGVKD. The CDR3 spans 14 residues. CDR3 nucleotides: TGTGCCATCAGTGAGCCAGGGGGCTGGGAGACCCAGTACTTC. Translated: CAISEPGGWETQYF.

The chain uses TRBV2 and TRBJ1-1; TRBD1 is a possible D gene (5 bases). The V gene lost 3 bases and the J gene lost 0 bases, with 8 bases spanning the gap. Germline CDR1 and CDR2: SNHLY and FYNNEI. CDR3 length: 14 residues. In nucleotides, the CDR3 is TGTGCCAGCAGTGATCCAGGGATGAACACTGAAGCTTTCTTT. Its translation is CASSDPGMNTEAFF.

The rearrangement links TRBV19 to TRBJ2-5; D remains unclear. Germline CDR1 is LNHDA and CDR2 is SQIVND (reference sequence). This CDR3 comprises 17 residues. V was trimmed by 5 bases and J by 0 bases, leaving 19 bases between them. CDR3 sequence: CASSPTSDGMYQETQYF. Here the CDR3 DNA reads TGTGCCAGTAGTCCGACCTCCGACGGAATGTACCAAGAGACCCAGTACTTC.

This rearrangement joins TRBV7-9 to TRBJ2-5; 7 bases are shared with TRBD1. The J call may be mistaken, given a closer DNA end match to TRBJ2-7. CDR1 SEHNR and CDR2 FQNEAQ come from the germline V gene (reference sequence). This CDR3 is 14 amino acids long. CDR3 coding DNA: TGTGCCAGCAGCCCTTTCGGGACAGCATACGAGCAGTACTTC. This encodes CASSPFGTAYEQYF.

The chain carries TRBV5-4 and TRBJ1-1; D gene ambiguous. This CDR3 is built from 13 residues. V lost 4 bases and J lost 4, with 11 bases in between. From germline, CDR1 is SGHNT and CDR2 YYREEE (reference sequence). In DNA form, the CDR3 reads TGTGCCAGCAGCCCCCAGCGGGGCACTGAAGCTTTCTTT. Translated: CASSPQRGTEAFF.

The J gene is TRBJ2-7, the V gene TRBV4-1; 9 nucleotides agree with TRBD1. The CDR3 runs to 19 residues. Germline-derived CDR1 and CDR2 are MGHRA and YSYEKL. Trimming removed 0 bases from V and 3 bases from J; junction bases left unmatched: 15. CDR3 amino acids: CASSQEGTPGQGMDYEQYF. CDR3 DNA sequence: TGCGCCAGCAGCCAAGAGGGGACTCCGGGACAGGGAATGGACTACGAGCAGTACTTC.

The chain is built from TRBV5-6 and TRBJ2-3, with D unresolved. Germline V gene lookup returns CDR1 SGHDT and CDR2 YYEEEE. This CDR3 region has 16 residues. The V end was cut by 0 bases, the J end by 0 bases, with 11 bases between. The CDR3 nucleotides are TGTGCCAGCAGCTTGGGGGGTTGGTCTAGCACAGATACGCAGTATTTT. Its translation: CASSLGGWSSTDTQYF.

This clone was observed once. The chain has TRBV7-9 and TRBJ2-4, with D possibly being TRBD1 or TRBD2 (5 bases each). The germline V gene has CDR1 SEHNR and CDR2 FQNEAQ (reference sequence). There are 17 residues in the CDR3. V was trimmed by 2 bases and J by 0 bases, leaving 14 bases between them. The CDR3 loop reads CASSLTGPSIAKNIQYF. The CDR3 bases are TGTGCCAGCAGCTTAACGGGACCCTCTATAGCCAAAAACATTCAGTACTTC.

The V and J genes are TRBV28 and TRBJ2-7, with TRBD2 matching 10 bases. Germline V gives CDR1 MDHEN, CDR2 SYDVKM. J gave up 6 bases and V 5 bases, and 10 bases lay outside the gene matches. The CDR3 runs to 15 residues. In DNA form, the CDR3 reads TGTGCCAGCAGTCCGTTAGCGGGAGGTGGTGCCGAGCAGTACTTC. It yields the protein CASSPLAGGGAEQYF.

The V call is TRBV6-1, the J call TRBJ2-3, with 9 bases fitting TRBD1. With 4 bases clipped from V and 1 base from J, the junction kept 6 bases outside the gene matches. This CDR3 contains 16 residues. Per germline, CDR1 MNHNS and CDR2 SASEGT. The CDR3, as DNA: TGTGCCAGCAGTGTTTTGGACAGGGGAGGCACAGATACGCAGTATTTT. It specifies CASSVLDRGGTDTQYF.

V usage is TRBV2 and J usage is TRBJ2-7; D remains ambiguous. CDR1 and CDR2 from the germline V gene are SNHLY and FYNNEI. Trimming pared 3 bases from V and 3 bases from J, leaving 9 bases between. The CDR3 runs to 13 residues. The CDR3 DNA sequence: TGTGCCAGCAGTGAGGGCCAGGACTACGAGCAGTACTTC. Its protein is CASSEGQDYEQYF.

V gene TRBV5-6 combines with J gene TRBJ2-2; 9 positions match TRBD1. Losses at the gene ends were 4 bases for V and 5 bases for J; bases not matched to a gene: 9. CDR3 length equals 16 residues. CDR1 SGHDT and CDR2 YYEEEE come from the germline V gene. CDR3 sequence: CASSVRDRVLTGELFF. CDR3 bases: TGTGCCAGCAGCGTAAGGGACAGGGTGTTGACCGGGGAGCTGTTTTTT.

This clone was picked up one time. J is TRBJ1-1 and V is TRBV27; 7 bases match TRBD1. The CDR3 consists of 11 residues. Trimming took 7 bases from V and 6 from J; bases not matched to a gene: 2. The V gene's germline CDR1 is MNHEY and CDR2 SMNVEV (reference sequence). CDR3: CASTQGAEAFF. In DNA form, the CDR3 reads TGTGCCAGCACTCAGGGGGCTGAAGCTTTCTTT.

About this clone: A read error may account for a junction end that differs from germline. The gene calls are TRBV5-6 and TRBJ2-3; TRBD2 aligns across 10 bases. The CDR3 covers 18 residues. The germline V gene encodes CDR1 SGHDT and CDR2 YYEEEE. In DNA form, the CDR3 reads TGTGCCAGCAGCTTGGACCTGTCTAGCGGGAGAAGCAAAGATACGCAGTATTTT. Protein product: CASSLDLSSGRSKDTQYF. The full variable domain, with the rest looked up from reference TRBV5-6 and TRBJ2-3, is DAGVTQSPTHLIKTRGQQVTLRCSPKSGHDTVSWYQQALGQGPQFIFQYYEEEERQRGNFPDRFSGHQFPNYSSELNVNALLLGDSALYLCASSLDLSSGRSKDTQYFGPGTRLTVL.

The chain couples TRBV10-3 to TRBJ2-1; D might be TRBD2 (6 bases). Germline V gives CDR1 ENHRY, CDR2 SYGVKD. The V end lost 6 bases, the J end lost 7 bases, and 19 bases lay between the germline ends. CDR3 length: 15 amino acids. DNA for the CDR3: TGTGCCATCAGGGGGACCGGGGGAGTCCGAAATGAGCAGTTCTTC. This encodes CAIRGTGGVRNEQFF.